Shown below are 20 T cell receptor beta chains from a single sample sequenced in a study of T cells after yellow fever vaccination. TCRdb reprocessed the 5' RACE reads via MiXCR and lists one record per CDR3 protein. The sample lists approximately 240,000 distinct CDR3 sequences; 3.6% were seen once. The sample consisted of PBMCs, taken 15 days after the yellow fever booster vaccination. These receptors all come from a man younger than 35 who received the YFV17D yellow fever vaccine.

This clonotype was detected ten times or more. The rearrangement joins TRBV11-1 to TRBJ2-7, with D perhaps TRBD2 (6 bases). Trimming left V 5 bases short and J 4 bases short, with 12 bases between. Germline V gene data show CDR1 as SGHAT and CDR2 as FQDESV (reference sequence). The CDR3 is 13 residues long. CDR3 region: CASSGLATYEQYF. The CDR3 bases are TGTGCCAGCAGCGGTCTAGCGACGTACGAGCAGTACTTC.

Many counts were recorded for this clonotype. The chain employs TRBV5-1 and TRBJ1-6; no definite D call. This CDR3 is 15 amino acids long. The germline V gene has CDR1 SGHRS and CDR2 YFSETQ. Trimming took off 1 base at V and 9 bases at J, with 14 bases between the two ends. The DNA for the CDR3 is TGCGCCAGCAGCTTGAATGGGCCACCCAGTTCACCCCTCCACTTT. This codes for CASSLNGPPSSPLHF.

This clonotype came up many times. This chain joins TRBV7-7 and TRBJ2-3; D uncertain. The CDR3 extends over 15 amino acids. Germline lookup yields CDR1 SSHAT and CDR2 FNYEAQ (reference sequence). The ends were cut back, 5 bases at V and 6 bases at J, with 18 bases in the middle. The CDR3 here is CASSPIGIVRDTQYF. CDR3 DNA sequence: TGTGCCAGCAGCCCCATAGGAATCGTCCGGGATACGCAGTATTTT. The full variable domain, its missing parts supplied by reference TRBV7-7 and TRBJ2-3, is GAGVSQSPRYKVTKRGQDVTLRCDPISSHATLYWYQQALGQGPEFLTYFNYEAQPDKSGLPSDRFSAERPEGSISTLTIQRTEQRDSAMYRCASSPIGIVRDTQYFGPGTRLTVL.

This clonotype was recorded a few times. The rearrangement uses TRBV9 and TRBJ1-6; D is unclear. Trimming took 0 bases from V and 1 from J, leaving 5 bases between them. Germline V CDR1 and CDR2: SGDLS, YYNGEE. The CDR3 runs to 15 residues. This chain's CDR3 is CASSVGGSYNSPLHF. The CDR3 DNA sequence: TGTGCCAGCAGCGTAGGAGGGTCCTATAATTCACCCCTCCACTTT.

This clonotype has only a few counts. J is TRBJ1-2 and V is TRBV6-5; D is unclear. CDR3 length equals 12 residues. Trimming removed 5 bases from V and 8 bases from J, with 12 bases in between. Germline V CDR1 and CDR2: MNHEY, SVGAGI. This CDR3 reads CASSTHGRGYTF. CDR3 DNA sequence: TGTGCCAGCAGTACACACGGACGGGGCTACACCTTC.

This clonotype showed up many times. The chain employs TRBV12-3 or TRBV12-4 and TRBJ1-2; D gene ambiguous. The V and J ends lost 3 bases and 7 bases respectively, with 12 bases between them. The CDR3 covers 13 residues. The CDR3 region has the DNA TGTGCCAGCAGTTTCAATTCGCGGGGTGGCTACACCTTC. As protein: CASSFNSRGGYTF.

This clonotype was detected many times. This chain connects TRBV2 to TRBJ2-5, with 9 bases identical to TRBD2. With 5 bases clipped from V and 1 base from J, the junction kept 14 bases outside the gene matches. The CDR3 loop spans 18 amino acids. From germline, CDR1 is SNHLY and CDR2 FYNNEI. CDR3: CASSLPRGGRGGQETQYF. Written as DNA, the CDR3 is TGTGCCAGCAGTCTCCCCCGAGGTGGGCGGGGGGGCCAAGAGACCCAGTACTTC.

This clonotype was seen a few times. The chain has TRBV5-5 and TRBJ1-6; weak D call: TRBD1 (6 bases). The CDR3 runs to 17 residues. Germline V lookup: CDR1 SGHKS, CDR2 YYEKEE (reference sequence). With 3 bases removed from V and 2 bases from J, the gap between germline ends came to 15 bases. As DNA, the CDR3 is TGTGCCAGCAGCTCATACTACAGGGAGACCTATAATTCACCCCTCCACTTT. Translation gives CASSSYYRETYNSPLHF.

This clonotype has ten or more counts. The chain couples TRBV5-1 to TRBJ2-1; possibly TRBD1 or TRBD2 for D (6 bases each). The CDR3 runs to 15 residues. Germline CDR1 is SGHRS and CDR2 is YFSETQ. Trimming removed 1 base at V and 6 bases at J, with 14 bases between. CDR3 sequence: CASSLRTGGGNEQFF. CDR3 in DNA: TGCGCCAGCAGCTTGCGAACTGGAGGGGGCAATGAGCAGTTCTTC.

The chain links TRBV27 to TRBJ2-5; the match to TRBD1 covers 8 bases. The ends lost 6 bases at V and 2 bases at J; junction bases unmatched: 5. CDR3 size: 14 residues. Per germline, CDR1 MNHEY and CDR2 SMNVEV (reference sequence). The CDR3 protein is CASRPGQVQETQYF. The CDR3 DNA reads as TGTGCCAGCAGACCGGGACAGGTACAAGAGACCCAGTACTTC.

In its sample, this clonotype was seen many times. The rearrangement joins TRBV7-2 to TRBJ2-2; 9 nucleotides line up with TRBD2. The V and J ends lost 11 bases and 0 bases, in that order; junction bases with no gene match: 10. The CDR3 covers 16 residues. Per the germline V gene, CDR1 is SGHTA and CDR2 is FQGNSA. The CDR3: CACGWRGGANTGELFF. The CDR3 coding sequence is TGTGCCTGCGGATGGCGGGGGGGTGCGAACACCGGGGAGCTGTTTTTT.

This clonotype was detected many times. This chain links TRBV28 with TRBJ2-5, with 7 bases lining up with TRBD2. Germline V CDR1 and CDR2: MDHEN, SYDVKM. Trimming removed 3 bases from V and 3 bases from J; junction bases left unmatched: 4. The CDR3 spans 14 residues. CDR3: CASSFGGSEETQYF. As DNA, the CDR3 is TGTGCCAGCAGTTTCGGGGGGAGCGAAGAGACCCAGTACTTC.

This clonotype was seen ten or more times. The chain carries TRBV7-2 and TRBJ1-1; D is uncertain. The V gene's germline CDR1 is SGHTA and CDR2 FQGNSA. The length of the CDR3 is 15 residues. V lost 2 bases to trimming and J lost 0 bases, with 10 bases between them. The CDR3 sequence is CASSLWATVNTEAFF. The CDR3 DNA sequence: TGTGCCAGCAGCTTATGGGCCACCGTGAACACTGAAGCTTTCTTT.

The sample holds many counts of this clonotype. This chain connects TRBV7-9 to TRBJ1-1; D is undetermined. Germline values: CDR1 SEHNR, CDR2 FQNEAQ (reference sequence). Trimming removed 2 bases from V and 1 base from J, with 5 bases in between. The CDR3 runs 13 residues. DNA of the CDR3: TGTGCCAGCAGCTTACTACAGAACACTGAAGCTTTCTTT. It codes for CASSLLQNTEAFF.

This clonotype was found many times. The J gene is TRBJ2-3, the V gene TRBV6-2 or TRBV6-3; the match to TRBD2 covers 8 bases. The J segment lost 2 bases and the V segment lost 6 bases, leaving 10 bases of the junction unmatched. Germline CDR1 is MNHEY and CDR2 is SVGEGT. The CDR3 is 16 amino acids. DNA of the CDR3: TGTGCCAGCAGCCGGGGGGGAGACTCGTACACAGATACGCAGTATTTT. Translating it yields CASSRGGDSYTDTQYF.

This clonotype was detected ten times or more. V is TRBV6-1 and J is TRBJ2-7, with 13 bases lining up with TRBD2. V lost 6 bases and J lost 5; bases outside the gene matches: 13. This CDR3 contains 17 residues. CDR1 is MNHNS, CDR2 SASEGT, per germline. The CDR3 bases are TGTGCCAGCAGACCAGGACTAGCGGGGGCTCTTCCTAACGAGCAGTACTTC. Translation gives CASRPGLAGALPNEQYF.

This clonotype was observed at least ten times. CDR3 amino acids: CASRPAPENTEAFF. The CDR3 nucleotides read TGTGCCAGCAGGCCTGCGCCCGAGAACACTGAAGCTTTCTTT. The J gene is TRBJ1-1, the V gene TRBV6-5; D is uncertain. V dropped 6 bases and J dropped 1 base, with 12 bases sitting between them. This CDR3 has 14 residues. Germline CDR1 reads MNHEY; CDR2 reads SVGAGI.

This clonotype was observed a few times. The chain joins TRBV14 to TRBJ2-1; D is tentatively TRBD1 or TRBD2 (5 bases each). The V gene lost 1 base and the J gene lost 9 bases, with 10 bases spanning the gap. This CDR3 has 13 residues. Germline V gene data show CDR1 as SGHDN and CDR2 as FVKESK. The CDR3 spells CASSQGDGTEQFF. Here the CDR3 DNA reads TGTGCCAGCAGCCAAGGCGATGGGACTGAGCAGTTCTTC.

The chain links TRBV5-8 to TRBJ1-1; the match to TRBD1 covers 9 bases. Losses at the gene ends were 4 bases for V and 5 bases for J; bases not matched to a gene: 9. Germline CDR1 is SGHTS and CDR2 is YDEGEE. The CDR3 is 15 amino acids. The DNA of the CDR3 is TGTGCCAGCAGCACGACAGGGGGGGTTGGAACTGAAGCTTTCTTT. Its protein product is CASSTTGGVGTEAFF.

V gene TRBV7-3 combines with J gene TRBJ2-5; 11 positions match TRBD1. The germline gives CDR1 SGHTA, CDR2 FQGTGA. The CDR3 spans 14 residues. Trimming cost V 5 bases and J 4 bases; bases outside gene matches: 3. CDR3 DNA sequence: TGTGCCAGCAGCGCCGGGACAGGGGGAGAGACCCAGTACTTC. Translation: CASSAGTGGETQYF.